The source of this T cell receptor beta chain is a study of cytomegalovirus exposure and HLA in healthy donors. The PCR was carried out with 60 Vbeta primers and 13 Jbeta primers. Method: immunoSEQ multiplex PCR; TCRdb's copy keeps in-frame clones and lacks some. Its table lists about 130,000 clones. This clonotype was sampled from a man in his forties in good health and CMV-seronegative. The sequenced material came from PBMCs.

The CDR3 DNA reads TGTGCCAGCAGCCCGTCTTTTGGGAGCGAGCAGTACTTC. This codes for CASSPSFGSEQYF. This chain joins TRBV7-2 and TRBJ2-7; the D gene is possibly TRBD2 (5 bases). The length of the CDR3 is 13 residues. V lost 5 bases to trimming and J lost 6 bases, with 14 bases between them. Germline V gene data show CDR1 as SGHTA and CDR2 as FQGNSA.